Each of the 30 T cell receptor beta chains below was sequenced from the same sample in a study of blood T cell repertoires in COVID-19. The method was immunoSEQ multiplex PCR; TCRdb's version includes in-frame clones alone and lacks a portion of them. Here the sample spans under 200,000 clones, about 85% being singletons. The material sequenced was peripheral blood. The receptors here all came from a woman aged 55-69 years with COVID-19, enrolled during active disease.

The chain is built from TRBV5-1 and TRBJ2-7; TRBD2 might be the D (6 bases). Germline V gene lookup returns CDR1 SGHRS and CDR2 YFSETQ. This CDR3 region has 17 residues. V shed 0 bases and J shed 3 bases, with 19 bases lying between them. CDR3 nucleotide sequence: TGCGCCAGCAGCTTGGAAGCACTAGCTAACAATAACTACGAGCAGTACTTC. As protein: CASSLEALANNNYEQYF.

The table lists this clone with a few counts. The CDR3 region has the DNA TGTGCCAGCAGCTTTGGGACAGGACCGAACACCGGGGAGCTGTTTTTT. Encoded protein: CASSFGTGPNTGELFF. This chain joins TRBV5-8 and TRBJ2-2; 8 bases fit TRBD1. Per germline, CDR1 SGHTS and CDR2 YDEGEE. The CDR3 sequence is 16 residues long. V gave up 2 bases and J gave up 0 bases; unmatched junction bases: 3. Full variable domain (rest looked up from reference TRBV5-8 and TRBJ2-2): EAGVTQSPTHLIKTRGQQATLRCSPISGHTSVYWYQQALGLGLQFLLWYDEGEERNRGNFPPRFSGRQFPNYSSELNVNALELEDSALYLCASSFGTGPNTGELFFGEGSRLTVL.

The chain combines TRBV5-5 with TRBJ1-2; no reliable D call. Trimming stripped 5 bases from V and 1 base from J, with 12 bases between. The germline V gene encodes CDR1 SGHKS and CDR2 YYEKEE (reference sequence). This CDR3 is built from 14 residues. The CDR3 nucleotides read TGTGCCAGCAGTCCGCGGGCTGATAACTATGGCTACACCTTC. It encodes CASSPRADNYGYTF. Combining the CDR3 with reference TRBV5-5 and TRBJ1-2 gives the whole variable domain DAGVTQSPTHLIKTRGQQVTLRCSPISGHKSVSWYQQVLGQGPQFIFQYYEKEERGRGNFPDRFSARQFPNYSSELNVNALLLGDSALYLCASSPRADNYGYTFGSGTRLTVV.

The J gene is TRBJ2-5, the V gene TRBV7-9; TRBD1 matches 11 bases. Looked up from germline, CDR1 is SEHNR and CDR2 is FQNEAQ (reference sequence). The CDR3 contains 17 residues. The J segment lost 3 bases and the V segment lost 0 bases, leaving 6 bases of the junction unmatched. The CDR3 region has the DNA TGTGCCAGCAGCTTAGCCTCCGGGACAGGGGGAAAAGAGACCCAGTACTTC. Translated: CASSLASGTGGKETQYF.

J is TRBJ2-7 and V is TRBV24-1; D unresolved. Germline assignment: CDR1 KGHDR and CDR2 SFDVKD. Between the trimmed V and J ends, which lost 5 bases and 0 bases, there was a span of 7 bases. The CDR3 is 13 amino acids. CDR3 DNA sequence: TGTGCCACCAGTGGAGGCAGCTCCTACGAGCAGTACTTC. Protein product: CATSGGSSYEQYF.

The chain is built from TRBV9 and TRBJ2-5; D possibly corresponds to TRBD1 (6 bases). V gave up 4 bases and J gave up 3 bases, with 16 bases separating them. The CDR3 consists of 15 residues. Germline CDR1 SGDLS, CDR2 YYNGEE. The CDR3 coding sequence is TGTGCCAGCAGCATTACAGGGTTCGGAGAAGAGACCCAGTACTTC. Amino acids: CASSITGFGEETQYF.

The chain links TRBV5-1 to TRBJ2-1; a weak D match, TRBD1 (6 bases). Germline assignment: CDR1 SGHRS and CDR2 YFSETQ. V lost 1 base and J lost 3, with 11 bases in between. This CDR3 is 15 amino acids long. CDR3 coding DNA: TGCGCCAGCAGCTTGTCTGGGGGCCTCTACAATGAGCAGTTCTTC. Translation: CASSLSGGLYNEQFF.

This clone was seen a single time. V usage is TRBV19 and J usage is TRBJ1-2, with 10 bases lining up with TRBD1. The CDR3 covers 13 residues. V was clipped by 6 bases and J by 3 bases; unmatched bases: 1. Germline CDR1 is LNHDA and CDR2 is SQIVND (reference sequence). This chain's CDR3 is CASSGTGDYGYTF. Here the CDR3 DNA reads TGTGCCAGTAGCGGGACAGGGGACTATGGCTACACCTTC.

The chain links TRBV30 to TRBJ2-6; D uncertain. CDR1 is GTSNPN and CDR2 is SVGIG in the germline V gene (reference sequence). Trimming removed 6 bases at V and 3 bases at J, with 6 bases between. This CDR3 has 12 residues. The CDR3 DNA follows: TGTGCCTGTATCTTTGGGGCCAACGTCCTGACTTTC. Its protein product is CACIFGANVLTF. The full variable domain, completed using reference TRBV30 and TRBJ2-6, is SQTIHQWPATLVQPVGSPLSLECTVEGTSNPNLYWYRQAAGRGLQLLFYSVGIGQISSEVPQNLSASRPQDRQFILSSKKLLLSDSGFYLCACIFGANVLTFGAGSRLTVL.

CDR3 coding DNA: TGTGCCAGCTCACCCCGTAGCGGGAAGAACAATGAGCAGTTCTTC. This codes for CASSPRSGKNNEQFF. The chain links TRBV18 to TRBJ2-1; the match to TRBD2 covers 8 bases. The germline V gene encodes CDR1 KGHSH and CDR2 LQKENI. Unmatched junction bases numbered 6, after V lost 3 bases and J lost 5 bases. This CDR3 is 15 amino acids long.

The chain employs TRBV6-5 and TRBJ1-6; 7 bases fit TRBD1. The germline gives CDR1 MNHEY, CDR2 SVGAGI. The CDR3 spans 16 residues. The V gene end was trimmed by 0 bases and the J gene end by 7 bases; junction bases not matched to a gene: 6. CDR3 DNA: TGTGCCAGCAGTTACTCGAGGGTAGGGGGCAATTCACCCCTCCACTTT. It yields the protein CASSYSRVGGNSPLHF.

V is TRBV18 and J is TRBJ2-3; 15 positions agree with TRBD2. This CDR3 spans 22 amino acids. Germline CDR1 is KGHSH and CDR2 is LQKENI. V gave up 5 bases and J gave up 0 bases; unmatched junction bases: 18. CDR3 sequence: CASSSNNFIGLAGGPSTDTQYF. The CDR3 DNA sequence: TGTGCCAGCTCATCCAATAATTTCATCGGACTAGCGGGAGGGCCTAGCACAGATACGCAGTATTTT.

J is TRBJ1-4 and V is TRBV2; 7 nucleotides align to TRBD1. This CDR3 contains 18 residues. The germline V gene encodes CDR1 SNHLY and CDR2 FYNNEI. V shed 0 bases and J 4 bases; nucleotides not matched to a gene: 11. The chain's CDR3 is CASSEALLLQGDNEKLFF. CDR3 DNA sequence: TGTGCCAGCAGTGAAGCGCTTCTTCTGCAGGGGGATAATGAAAAACTGTTTTTT.

The rearrangement joins TRBV5-1 to TRBJ2-3; 10 bases line up with TRBD2. V lost 4 bases to trimming and J lost 1 base; unmatched junction nucleotides: 3. The CDR3 length is 15 residues. CDR1 SGHRS and CDR2 YFSETQ come from the germline V gene. CDR3 in amino acids: CASSRTSGGTDTQYF. CDR3 nucleotide sequence: TGCGCCAGCAGCCGTACTAGCGGGGGCACAGATACGCAGTATTTT.

This clone was observed a single time. The rearrangement links TRBV7-9 to TRBJ2-3; 16 bases align to TRBD2. Germline loops: CDR1 SEHNR, CDR2 FQNEAQ (reference sequence). This CDR3 comprises 18 residues. V dropped 4 bases and J dropped 5; count of bases not matched to a gene: 9. In DNA form, the CDR3 reads TGTGCCAGCAGCTCTACGGGACTAGCGGGAGGGCAAGGAGATACGCAGTATTTT. Its protein product is CASSSTGLAGGQGDTQYF.

This chain connects TRBV6-1 to TRBJ1-1; TRBD1 is a possible D gene (5 bases). The CDR3 extends over 15 amino acids. With 2 bases removed from V and 1 base from J, the gap between germline ends came to 11 bases. Germline CDR1 reads MNHNS; CDR2 reads SASEGT. In nucleotides, the CDR3 is TGTGCCAGCAGTGAAATATGGGGGGGGAACACTGAAGCTTTCTTT. It specifies CASSEIWGGNTEAFF.

The genes are TRBV9 and TRBJ1-2; 11 bases agree with TRBD1. The CDR3 runs 22 residues. J gave up 8 bases and V 2 bases, and 29 bases lay outside the gene matches. The germline CDR1 and CDR2 sequences are SGDLS and YYNGEE. DNA for the CDR3: TGTGCCAGCAGCGTCCAGACCTCTTCCGGTGGGACAGGGGGTGAATCAGGGGTGGGCTACACCTTC. The encoded protein is CASSVQTSSGGTGGESGVGYTF. Drawing the rest from reference TRBV9 and TRBJ1-2, the complete variable domain is DSGVTQTPKHLITATGQRVTLRCSPRSGDLSVYWYQQSLDQGLQFLIQYYNGEERAKGNILERFSAQQFPDLHSELNLSSLELGDSALYFCASSVQTSSGGTGGESGVGYTFGSGTRLTVV.

V is TRBV12-3 or TRBV12-4 and J is TRBJ2-2; no reliable D call. This CDR3 is 12 amino acids long. V was cut by 3 bases and J by 6 bases, with 5 bases left in between. CDR3 sequence (DNA): TGTGCCAGCAGTTTTCTACCCGGGGAGCTGTTTTTT. It yields the protein CASSFLPGELFF.

This chain links TRBV3-1 (or the pseudogene TRBV3-2) with TRBJ2-7; TRBD1 agrees at 7 bases. The CDR3 is made up of 15 amino acids. Germline-derived CDR1 and CDR2 are LGHDT and YNNKEL (reference sequence). The trim removed 0 bases at V and 7 bases at J, leaving 9 bases unmatched. DNA of the CDR3: TGTGCCAGCAGCCAAGATCGTAGGGGGCGGTTTGAGCAGTACTTC. As protein: CASSQDRRGRFEQYF.

This clone occurred once. The chain carries TRBV19 and TRBJ2-1; D gene unclear. The V gene lost 3 bases and the J gene lost 1 base, with 19 bases spanning the gap. This CDR3 has 18 amino acids. Germline V CDR1 and CDR2: LNHDA, SQIVND (reference sequence). CDR3 loop: CASSILHDSRRSYNEQFF. The CDR3 coding sequence is TGTGCCAGTAGTATTTTGCACGATTCGCGGCGATCCTACAATGAGCAGTTCTTC. The entire variable domain, with the rest obtained from reference TRBV19 and TRBJ2-1, is as follows: DGGITQSPKYLFRKEGQNVTLSCEQNLNHDAMYWYRQDPGQGLRLIYYSQIVNDFQKGDIAEGYSVSREKKESFPLTVTSAQKNPTAFYLCASSILHDSRRSYNEQFFGPGTRLTVL.

This rearrangement joins TRBV5-1 to TRBJ1-6; D possibly corresponds to TRBD1 (5 bases). The V gene lost 0 bases and the J gene lost 6 bases, with 13 bases spanning the gap. Germline V gene sequence: CDR1 SGHRS, CDR2 YFSETQ. The CDR3 has 16 amino acids. CDR3 coding DNA: TGCGCCAGCAGCTTGGAGGGGCAAAATTTTAATTCACCCCTCCACTTT. This codes for CASSLEGQNFNSPLHF. Full variable domain (outside the CDR3, taken from reference TRBV5-1 and TRBJ1-6): KAGVTQTPRYLIKTRGQQVTLSCSPISGHRSVSWYQQTPGQGLQFLFEYFSETQRNKGNFPGRFSGRQFSNSRSEMNVSTLELGDSALYLCASSLEGQNFNSPLHFGNGTRLTVT.

V gene TRBV6-5 combines with J gene TRBJ2-7; the match to TRBD2 covers 8 bases. There are 14 residues in the CDR3. J gave up 4 bases and V 0 bases, and 2 bases lay outside the gene matches. From germline, CDR1 is MNHEY and CDR2 SVGAGI. CDR3 nucleotides: TGTGCCAGCAGTTACTCGGGACTAGGGTACGAGCAGTACTTC. Encoded protein: CASSYSGLGYEQYF.

This chain joins TRBV5-5 and TRBJ1-3; no clear D gene. V was cut by 4 bases and J by 4 bases, with 6 bases left in between. Germline V lookup: CDR1 SGHKS, CDR2 YYEKEE (reference sequence). This CDR3 has 12 amino acids. CDR3 region: CASSQHGNTIYF. CDR3 nucleotide sequence: TGTGCCAGCAGCCAACACGGAAACACCATATATTTT.

This sequence joins TRBV10-1 and TRBJ1-2, with 10 bases lining up with TRBD1. This CDR3 contains 15 residues. Germline V gene sequence: CDR1 WNHNN, CDR2 SYGVQD (reference sequence). V was pared by 2 bases and J by 4 bases, with 4 bases of the junction left unmatched. CDR3 nucleotide sequence: TGCGCCAGCAGTGAGGGGACAGGGGACTCCTATGGCTACACCTTC. Its protein is CASSEGTGDSYGYTF.

This chain's CDR3 is CASSSTGEQYF. In nucleotides, the CDR3 is TGTGCCAGCAGTTCAACAGGGGAGCAGTACTTC. The rearrangement joins TRBV6-5 to TRBJ2-7; the D gene is possibly TRBD1 (6 bases). CDR1 and CDR2 (germline): MNHEY, SVGAGI. The CDR3 is made up of 11 amino acids. V lost 4 bases and J 7 bases, leaving 8 bases between the germline ends.

The chain joins TRBV11-3 to TRBJ1-1; D may be TRBD1 (5 bases). In germline, CDR1 is SGHNT, CDR2 YENEEA. This CDR3 contains 15 residues. The germline V and J ends were trimmed by 4 bases and 4 bases, with 16 bases remaining between them. The CDR3 sequence: CASSSGFRGGTEAFF. The CDR3 bases are TGTGCCAGCAGCTCAGGGTTTCGGGGAGGCACTGAAGCTTTCTTT.

This clone has just one count. The CDR3 region is CASAQRETQYF. The DNA of the CDR3 is TGTGCTAGTGCCCAACGGGAGACCCAGTACTTC. This chain uses TRBV12-5 with TRBJ2-5; D is ambiguous. The ends were cut back, 7 bases at V and 5 bases at J, with 8 bases in the middle. This CDR3 contains 11 residues. Germline V gene sequence: CDR1 LGHNT, CDR2 FRNRAP.

Written as DNA, the CDR3 is TGTGCCAGCACGGTGACAGGGGGCACTGAAGCTTTCTTT. This gives the protein CASTVTGGTEAFF. The chain employs TRBV19 and TRBJ1-1, with TRBD1 identical over 9 bases. The CDR3 has 13 residues. Per germline, CDR1 LNHDA and CDR2 SQIVND (reference sequence). V gave up 9 bases and J gave up 4 bases; unmatched junction bases: 6.

The V gene is TRBV3-1 (or the pseudogene TRBV3-2), the J gene TRBJ2-2; D uncertain. This CDR3 is 15 amino acids long. The germline V and J ends were trimmed by 3 bases and 5 bases, with 13 bases remaining between them. Germline lookup yields CDR1 LGHDT and CDR2 YNNKEL (reference sequence). The CDR3 spells CASSHWSVTTGELFF. CDR3 in DNA: TGTGCCAGCAGCCATTGGTCGGTGACTACCGGGGAGCTGTTTTTT.

The rearrangement links TRBV18 to TRBJ2-7; 7 positions agree with TRBD1. V shed 6 bases, J shed 0 bases, and the junction held 11 bases outside the gene matches. Germline values: CDR1 KGHSH, CDR2 LQKENI. This CDR3 region has 16 residues. Here the CDR3 DNA reads TGTGCCAGCTCCCCCAAAAGAGGGACAGTCTCCTACGAGCAGTACTTC. As protein: CASSPKRGTVSYEQYF.